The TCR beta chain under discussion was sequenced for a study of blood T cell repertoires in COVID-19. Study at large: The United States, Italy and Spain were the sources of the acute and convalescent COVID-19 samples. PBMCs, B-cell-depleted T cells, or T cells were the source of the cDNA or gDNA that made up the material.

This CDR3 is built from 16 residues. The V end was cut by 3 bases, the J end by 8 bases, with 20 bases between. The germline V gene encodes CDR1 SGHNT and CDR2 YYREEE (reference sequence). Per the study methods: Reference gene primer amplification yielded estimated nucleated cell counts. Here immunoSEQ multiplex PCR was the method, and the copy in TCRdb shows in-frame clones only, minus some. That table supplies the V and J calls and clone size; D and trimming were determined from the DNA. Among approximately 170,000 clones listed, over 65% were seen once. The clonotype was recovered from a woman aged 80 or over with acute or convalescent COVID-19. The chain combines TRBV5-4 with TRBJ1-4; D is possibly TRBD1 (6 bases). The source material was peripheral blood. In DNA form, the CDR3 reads TGTGCCAGCAGCTCGGGGGGGCGCAGGGTACGGGAAAAACTGTTTTTT. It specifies CASSSGGRRVREKLFF. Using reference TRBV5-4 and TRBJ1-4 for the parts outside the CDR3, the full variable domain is ETGVTQSPTHLIKTRGQQVTLRCSSQSGHNTVSWYQQALGQGPQFIFQYYREEENGRGNFPPRFSGLQFPNYSSELNVNALELDDSALYLCASSSGGRRVREKLFFGSGTQLSVL.